This T cell receptor (beta chain) was sequenced in a study of blood T cell repertoires in COVID-19. Membership in each cohort depended on participant-reported clinical history. The length of the CDR3 is 14 residues. Germline lookup yields CDR1 SEHNR and CDR2 FQNEAQ (reference sequence). V gave up 6 bases and J gave up 3 bases, with 12 bases separating them. Original processing methods: Estimation of nucleated cell counts relied on the amplification of reference gene primers. Sequencing was performed with immunoSEQ multiplex PCR; in TCRdb, only in-frame clones are kept and a portion is missing. For V, J and clone size, that table is used; D and trimming come from the DNA. The sample consists of more than 200,000 clones, under 90% of them appearing once.

The clonotype comes from a man aged 40-50 years who had recovered from COVID-19. The source material was PBMCs or T cells enriched from blood (not recorded which). The rearrangement uses TRBV7-9 and TRBJ2-1; weak D call: TRBD1 (5 bases). The CDR3 is CASRDGHGYNEQFF. The CDR3 coding sequence is TGTGCCAGCAGGGACGGACACGGCTACAATGAGCAGTTCTTC.